This is a list of T cell receptor beta chains from one sample in a study of T-cell memory formation after mild COVID-19. TCRdb re-called the 5' RACE reads with MiXCR, one entry per CDR3 protein. The table lists just over 300,000 distinct CDR3 sequences, roughly a fifth of them singletons. The source material was PBMCs or a T cell subset sorted from them (not recorded which). The origin of the receptors is a man younger than 30 who had mild COVID-19 (a few samples of this study predate the infection). Cell type and time point are not known. The CDR3 runs from the conserved cysteine through the conserved F or W. Each record gives: CDR3 protein, CDR3 DNA, J gene, clone size, D gene, V gene. D genes are given only for firm matches. Clone size is stated in some rows and not others, as once, few, many or a class when expanded.

CDR3 protein: CASSRDRLSGNTIYF
CDR3 DNA: TGTGCCAGCAGCCGGGACCGCCTCTCTGGAAACACCATATATTTT
J gene: TRBJ1-3
clone size: few
D gene: -
V gene: TRBV12-3/TRBV12-4

CDR3 protein: CASSLTVIFNQPQHF
CDR3 DNA: TGTGCCAGCAGCCTGACAGTGATTTTCAATCAGCCCCAGCATTTT
J gene: TRBJ1-5
clone size: -
D gene: -
V gene: TRBV7-2

CDR3 protein: CSAPVFSSTDTQYF
CDR3 DNA: TGCAGTGCTCCCGTCTTCTCTAGCACAGATACGCAGTATTTT
J gene: TRBJ2-3
clone size: -
D gene: -
V gene: TRBV20-1

CDR3 protein: CATEHRGAGYGYTF
CDR3 DNA: TGTGCCACCGAACACCGGGGCGCGGGGTATGGCTACACCTTC
J gene: TRBJ1-2
clone size: -
D gene: -
V gene: TRBV28

CDR3 protein: CASRQGMGEQFF
CDR3 DNA: TGTGCCAGCAGACAGGGAATGGGTGAGCAGTTCTTC
J gene: TRBJ2-1
clone size: -
D gene: -
V gene: TRBV6-6

CDR3 protein: CASSLISRGAGELFF
CDR3 DNA: TGTGCCAGCAGCTTAATCAGCAGGGGAGCCGGGGAGCTGTTTTTT
J gene: TRBJ2-2
clone size: few
D gene: -
V gene: TRBV7-3

CDR3 protein: CASKRGAGETQYF
CDR3 DNA: TGTGCCAGTAAGCGGGGGGCCGGGGAGACCCAGTACTTC
J gene: TRBJ2-5
clone size: -
D gene: TRBD2
V gene: TRBV2

CDR3 protein: CASSIAQAVNTEAFF
CDR3 DNA: TGCGCCAGCAGCATTGCCCAGGCGGTGAACACTGAAGCTTTCTTT
J gene: TRBJ1-1
clone size: few
D gene: -
V gene: TRBV4-1

CDR3 protein: CASSLYRGGYNEQFF
CDR3 DNA: TGTGCCAGCAGCTTATATCGGGGGGGATACAATGAGCAGTTCTTC
J gene: TRBJ2-1
clone size: few
D gene: TRBD2
V gene: TRBV7-8

CDR3 protein: CASSVKTGLDGELFF
CDR3 DNA: TGCGCCAGCAGCGTAAAGACAGGGTTGGACGGGGAGCTGTTTTTT
J gene: TRBJ2-2
clone size: many
D gene: TRBD1
V gene: TRBV5-1

CDR3 protein: CSAREGAEAFF
CDR3 DNA: TGCAGTGCTAGAGAGGGGGCCGAAGCTTTCTTT
J gene: TRBJ1-1
clone size: many
D gene: -
V gene: TRBV20-1

CDR3 protein: CASSYSARGWETQYF
CDR3 DNA: TGTGCCAGCAGTTACTCGGCCAGGGGATGGGAGACCCAGTACTTC
J gene: TRBJ2-5
clone size: few
D gene: -
V gene: TRBV6-5

CDR3 protein: CATSRSTTEAFF
CDR3 DNA: TGTGCCACCAGCAGATCGACGACTGAAGCTTTCTTT
J gene: TRBJ1-1
clone size: few
D gene: -
V gene: TRBV15

CDR3 protein: CASREGSGSPLHF
CDR3 DNA: TGTGCCAGCAGGGAGGGCTCCGGTTCACCCCTCCACTTT
J gene: TRBJ1-6
clone size: few
D gene: -
V gene: TRBV28

CDR3 protein: CASSEVREGADGYTF
CDR3 DNA: TGTGCCAGCAGTGAAGTGAGAGAGGGGGCGGATGGCTACACCTTC
J gene: TRBJ1-2
clone size: few
D gene: TRBD1
V gene: TRBV2

CDR3 protein: CASSYTLRIGGNSYEQYF
CDR3 DNA: TGTGCCAGCAGTTACACCCTGCGAATTGGGGGGAACTCCTACGAGCAGTACTTC
J gene: TRBJ2-7
clone size: -
D gene: -
V gene: TRBV6-2/TRBV6-3

CDR3 protein: CASSLDGAGNTIYF
CDR3 DNA: TGCGCCAGCAGCTTGGACGGGGCTGGAAACACCATATATTTT
J gene: TRBJ1-3
clone size: -
D gene: -
V gene: TRBV5-1

CDR3 protein: CAISPPGADTQYF
CDR3 DNA: TGTGCCATCAGTCCCCCAGGAGCAGATACGCAGTATTTT
J gene: TRBJ2-3
clone size: many
D gene: -
V gene: TRBV10-3

CDR3 protein: CATSRDDTEAFF
CDR3 DNA: TGTGCCACCAGCAGAGACGACACTGAAGCTTTCTTT
J gene: TRBJ1-1
clone size: few
D gene: -
V gene: TRBV15

CDR3 protein: CSAREAEFSYEQYF
CDR3 DNA: TGCAGTGCTAGAGAGGCGGAGTTCTCCTACGAGCAGTACTTC
J gene: TRBJ2-7
clone size: few
D gene: -
V gene: TRBV20-1

CDR3 protein: CASSPGDGVYGYTF
CDR3 DNA: TGTGCCAGCAGCCCGGGGGACGGGGTATATGGCTACACCTTC
J gene: TRBJ1-2
clone size: -
D gene: -
V gene: TRBV7-8

CDR3 protein: CASSWTGDNEKLFF
CDR3 DNA: TGTGCCAGCAGCTGGACAGGGGATAATGAAAAACTGTTTTTT
J gene: TRBJ1-4
clone size: -
D gene: TRBD1
V gene: TRBV7-3

CDR3 protein: CASSLVTQNSPLHF
CDR3 DNA: TGTGCCAGCAGTTTGGTGACCCAGAATTCACCCCTCCACTTT
J gene: TRBJ1-6
clone size: few
D gene: -
V gene: TRBV12-3/TRBV12-4

CDR3 protein: CASSYSDSYNEQFF
CDR3 DNA: TGTGCCAGCAGTTACTCGGACAGCTACAATGAGCAGTTCTTC
J gene: TRBJ2-1
clone size: few
D gene: -
V gene: TRBV6-2/TRBV6-3

CDR3 protein: CASSEHSQETQYF
CDR3 DNA: TGTGCCAGCAGTGAACATAGCCAAGAGACCCAGTACTTC
J gene: TRBJ2-5
clone size: few
D gene: -
V gene: TRBV25-1

CDR3 protein: CASSVTGGRITEAFF
CDR3 DNA: TGTGCCAGCAGCGTAACAGGGGGCCGAATTACTGAAGCTTTCTTT
J gene: TRBJ1-1
clone size: -
D gene: TRBD1
V gene: TRBV9

CDR3 protein: CASGPGDGSMVTF
CDR3 DNA: TGTGCTAGTGGCCCCGGGGACGGATCAATGGTCACCTTC
J gene: TRBJ1-2
clone size: few
D gene: -
V gene: TRBV12-5

CDR3 protein: CASSKEGQPQHF
CDR3 DNA: TGTGCCAGCTCCAAGGAGGGACAGCCCCAGCATTTT
J gene: TRBJ1-5
clone size: -
D gene: -
V gene: TRBV18

CDR3 protein: CASSLYWTGGIQETQYF
CDR3 DNA: TGTGCCAGCAGCTTATACTGGACAGGGGGGATCCAAGAGACCCAGTACTTC
J gene: TRBJ2-5
clone size: few
D gene: TRBD1
V gene: TRBV7-2

CDR3 protein: CASSPGRLGQYF
CDR3 DNA: TGTGCCAGCAGCCCCGGGAGGCTAGGGCAGTACTTC
J gene: TRBJ2-7
clone size: once
D gene: TRBD2
V gene: TRBV12-3/TRBV12-4

CDR3 protein: CASSYVRTDTQYF
CDR3 DNA: TGTGCCAGCAGTTACGTCCGCACAGATACGCAGTATTTT
J gene: TRBJ2-3
clone size: -
D gene: -
V gene: TRBV6-6

CDR3 protein: CASSFGSTARGEKLFF
CDR3 DNA: TGCGCCAGCAGCTTCGGGTCAACCGCGAGGGGTGAAAAACTGTTTTTT
J gene: TRBJ1-4
clone size: -
D gene: -
V gene: TRBV5-1

CDR3 protein: CASSWEVTWPEAFF
CDR3 DNA: TGCGCCAGCAGCTGGGAAGTGACCTGGCCTGAAGCTTTCTTT
J gene: TRBJ1-1
clone size: few
D gene: -
V gene: TRBV5-1

CDR3 protein: CASSTQTGYQETQYF
CDR3 DNA: TGTGCCAGCAGCACTCAGACAGGGTACCAAGAGACCCAGTACTTC
J gene: TRBJ2-5
clone size: -
D gene: TRBD1
V gene: TRBV7-6

CDR3 protein: CSSAGVGDTQYF
CDR3 DNA: TGCAGTTCAGCGGGGGTGGGTGATACGCAGTATTTT
J gene: TRBJ2-3
clone size: -
D gene: TRBD2
V gene: TRBV20-1

CDR3 protein: CASRSGQGNIQYF
CDR3 DNA: TGTGCCAGCCGCTCGGGACAGGGAAACATTCAGTACTTC
J gene: TRBJ2-4
clone size: -
D gene: TRBD1
V gene: TRBV14

CDR3 protein: CASSKGTGGGDGYF
CDR3 DNA: TGCGCCAGCAGCAAAGGGACAGGGGGCGGCGATGGGTACTTC
J gene: TRBJ2-7
clone size: few
D gene: TRBD1
V gene: TRBV5-1

CDR3 protein: CASRASGGSQFF
CDR3 DNA: TGTGCCAGCAGGGCTAGCGGGGGGTCGCAGTTCTTC
J gene: TRBJ2-1
clone size: many
D gene: TRBD2
V gene: TRBV2

CDR3 protein: CASSFPGSHSNQPQHF
CDR3 DNA: TGTGCCAGCAGTTTCCCCGGAAGCCATAGCAATCAGCCCCAGCATTTT
J gene: TRBJ1-5
clone size: -
D gene: -
V gene: TRBV12-3/TRBV12-4

CDR3 protein: CSVDLDRATGYTF
CDR3 DNA: TGCAGCGTTGACCTTGACAGGGCTACTGGCTACACCTTC
J gene: TRBJ1-2
clone size: few
D gene: TRBD1
V gene: TRBV29-1

CDR3 protein: CASRGGGSRYGYTF
CDR3 DNA: TGTGCCAGCAGGGGAGGGGGCAGCCGCTATGGCTACACCTTC
J gene: TRBJ1-2
clone size: few
D gene: TRBD1
V gene: TRBV7-2

CDR3 protein: CASSLTAPAGELFF
CDR3 DNA: TGTGCCAGCAGCCTGACCGCGCCGGCCGGGGAGCTGTTTTTT
J gene: TRBJ2-2
clone size: few
D gene: -
V gene: TRBV12-3/TRBV12-4

CDR3 protein: CASSYSMRVVGRGQFF
CDR3 DNA: TGTGCCAGCAGTTACTCGATGAGGGTGGTCGGGCGGGGGCAGTTCTTC
J gene: TRBJ2-1
clone size: -
D gene: -
V gene: TRBV6-5

CDR3 protein: CASSYRYGNEQFF
CDR3 DNA: TGCGCCAGCAGTTACAGGTACGGCAATGAGCAGTTCTTC
J gene: TRBJ2-1
clone size: few
D gene: -
V gene: TRBV4-1

CDR3 protein: CSARSPSVGTDTQYF
CDR3 DNA: TGCAGTGCTAGGTCGCCTAGCGTAGGGACAGATACGCAGTATTTT
J gene: TRBJ2-3
clone size: few
D gene: -
V gene: TRBV20-1

CDR3 protein: CASSTWTGRRNIQYF
CDR3 DNA: TGTGCCAGCAGCACTTGGACAGGGCGTCGGAACATTCAGTACTTC
J gene: TRBJ2-4
clone size: -
D gene: TRBD1
V gene: TRBV6-2/TRBV6-3

CDR3 protein: CASVKAGRPQANTEAFF
CDR3 DNA: TGCGCCAGCGTGAAAGCGGGGAGGCCCCAAGCAAACACTGAAGCTTTCTTT
J gene: TRBJ1-1
clone size: -
D gene: -
V gene: TRBV4-1

CDR3 protein: CASSLAGPRGTEAFF
CDR3 DNA: TGTGCCAGCAGCTTAGCCGGTCCGCGGGGGACTGAAGCTTTCTTT
J gene: TRBJ1-1
clone size: few
D gene: -
V gene: TRBV7-2

CDR3 protein: CASSQDIWATGAFF
CDR3 DNA: TGTGCCAGCAGCCAAGATATTTGGGCCACCGGAGCTTTCTTT
J gene: TRBJ1-1
clone size: -
D gene: -
V gene: TRBV3-1

CDR3 protein: CASSLAGGVRETQYF
CDR3 DNA: TGCGCCAGCAGCTTGGCCGGTGGAGTCCGAGAGACCCAGTACTTC
J gene: TRBJ2-5
clone size: few
D gene: -
V gene: TRBV5-1

CDR3 protein: CASSLNAAERTDTQYF
CDR3 DNA: TGTGCCAGCAGCTTGAACGCAGCGGAGCGCACAGATACGCAGTATTTT
J gene: TRBJ2-3
clone size: few
D gene: -
V gene: TRBV5-5

CDR3 protein: CASSLTPYNEKLFF
CDR3 DNA: TGTGCCAGCAGCTTAACCCCTTATAATGAAAAACTGTTTTTT
J gene: TRBJ1-4
clone size: -
D gene: -
V gene: TRBV7-2

CDR3 protein: CAATGTGEEKLFF
CDR3 DNA: TGTGCCGCCACCGGGACAGGGGAGGAAAAACTGTTTTTT
J gene: TRBJ1-4
clone size: -
D gene: TRBD1
V gene: TRBV10-3

CDR3 protein: CASRLDGDYIQYF
CDR3 DNA: TGTGCCAGCCGACTCGACGGGGACTACATTCAGTACTTC
J gene: TRBJ2-4
clone size: few
D gene: -
V gene: TRBV12-3/TRBV12-4

CDR3 protein: CASRPGHFYNEQFF
CDR3 DNA: TGTGCCAGCAGACCCGGACACTTCTACAATGAGCAGTTCTTC
J gene: TRBJ2-1
clone size: -
D gene: -
V gene: TRBV7-9

CDR3 protein: CASTEGRGTEAFF
CDR3 DNA: TGTGCCAGCACCGAGGGGAGGGGCACTGAAGCTTTCTTT
J gene: TRBJ1-1
clone size: -
D gene: -
V gene: TRBV7-9

CDR3 protein: CASSLNRGKNEKLFF
CDR3 DNA: TGTGCCAGCAGCCTCAACAGGGGAAAGAATGAAAAACTGTTTTTT
J gene: TRBJ1-4
clone size: -
D gene: TRBD1
V gene: TRBV7-2

CDR3 protein: CASLSDTQYF
CDR3 DNA: TGTGCCAGCCTATCAGATACGCAGTATTTT
J gene: TRBJ2-3
clone size: few
D gene: -
V gene: TRBV7-2

CDR3 protein: CASSLSPAGDGYTF
CDR3 DNA: TGCGCCAGCAGCTTGAGCCCGGCAGGGGATGGCTACACCTTC
J gene: TRBJ1-2
clone size: -
D gene: -
V gene: TRBV5-1